A selection of T cell receptor beta chains follows, all from one sample in a study of blood T cell repertoires in COVID-19. Clones were sequenced by immunoSEQ multiplex PCR, and TCRdb holds only the in-frame ones, with some missing. The repertoire has roughly 250,000 clones, approximately 90% of them found once; the top ten carry approximately 2.4%. Material: PBMCs or T cells enriched from blood (not recorded which). These receptor sequences come from a woman aged 30 to 39 with acute COVID-19. CDR3s include the opening cysteine and the closing phenylalanine or tryptophan. The D gene is left open where the match is weak. A clone size is listed for some rows: how often the clone was seen (once, few, many), or a class if it is expanded.

clone size	V gene	D gene	J gene	CDR3 protein	CDR3 DNA
few	TRBV5-1	TRBD1	TRBJ1-2	CASGGRTGDILYGYTF	TGCGCCAGCGGGGGGAGGACAGGTGATATCCTATATGGCTACACCTTC
.	TRBV6-5	.	TRBJ2-3	CASSFRALTDTQYF	TGTGCCAGCAGTTTTCGCGCCCTCACAGATACGCAGTATTTT
.	TRBV30	.	TRBJ1-2	CAWTAGNYGYTF	TGTGCCTGGACTGCGGGGAACTATGGCTACACCTTC
.	TRBV4-3	.	TRBJ2-1	CASSQDRDSRNEQFF	TGCGCCAGCAGCCAAGATAGGGACTCGAGAAATGAGCAGTTCTTC
.	TRBV5-1	TRBD1	TRBJ2-1	CASSWGQGGNEQFF	TGCGCCAGCAGCTGGGGACAGGGGGGGAATGAGCAGTTCTTC
.	TRBV6-1	.	TRBJ1-5	CASSETTGLDQPQHF	TGTGCCAGCAGTGAAACGACAGGCCTGGATCAGCCCCAGCATTTT
.	TRBV4-1	.	TRBJ1-1	CASSQDEYEQAPKDGTEAFF	TGCGCCAGCAGCCAAGATGAATACGAACAGGCTCCCAAAGACGGAACTGAAGCTTTCTTT
.	TRBV27	TRBD1	TRBJ1-1	CASSLATLGTGASGTEAFF	TGTGCCAGCAGTTTAGCCACCCTTGGGACAGGAGCCTCGGGCACTGAAGCTTTCTTT
.	TRBV6-2/TRBV6-3	.	TRBJ2-1	CASSSPSWSSYNEQFF	TGTGCCAGCAGTTCTCCTTCCTGGAGCTCCTACAATGAGCAGTTCTTC
.	TRBV4-3	TRBD2	TRBJ2-3	CASSQDPSGGAIDTQYF	TGCGCCAGCAGCCAAGATCCGAGCGGGGGGGCTATAGATACGCAGTATTTT
.	TRBV7-9	.	TRBJ1-3	CASSLLKGRGGNTIYF	TGTGCCAGCAGCTTATTGAAGGGGCGAGGTGGAAACACCATATATTTT
.	TRBV5-5	.	TRBJ2-7	CASSYTVRAYEQYF	TGTGCCAGCAGTTACACAGTCAGGGCCTACGAGCAGTACTTC
.	TRBV11-2	.	TRBJ2-3	CASSPAGRDTQYF	TGTGCCAGCAGCCCGGCAGGGCGGGATACGCAGTATTTT
.	TRBV5-1	.	TRBJ1-4	CASSLGQSPGKLFF	TGCGCCAGCAGCTTGGGTCAGTCTCCAGGGAAACTGTTTTTT
.	TRBV6-2/TRBV6-3	.	TRBJ2-1	CASSYEIAANNEQFF	TGTGCCAGCAGTTACGAAATAGCGGCCAACAATGAGCAGTTCTTC
.	TRBV5-1	.	TRBJ2-5	CASSLRGGEETQYF	TGCGCCAGCAGCTTGAGGGGGGGTGAGGAGACCCAGTACTTC
.	TRBV10-3	.	TRBJ1-1	CAISNRADTEAFF	TGTGCCATCTCAAACAGGGCGGACACTGAAGCTTTCTTT
.	TRBV3-1/TRBV3-2	TRBD2	TRBJ2-3	CASSPGTSVSDTQYF	TGTGCCAGCAGCCCCGGGACTAGCGTATCAGATACGCAGTATTTT
.	TRBV9	TRBD1	TRBJ1-6	CASSTGGSGFNSPLHF	TGTGCCAGCAGCACAGGGGGATCTGGATTTAATTCACCCCTCCACTTT
.	TRBV3-1/TRBV3-2	TRBD1	TRBJ1-2	CASSQDTGALAGYTF	TGTGCCAGCAGCCAAGATACAGGGGCTTTAGCTGGCTACACCTTC
.	TRBV7-2	.	TRBJ1-2	CASSPPLQGIYGYTF	TGTGCCAGCAGCCCCCCCCTTCAGGGCATCTATGGCTACACCTTC
.	TRBV5-1	.	TRBJ1-1	CASSLSGANTEAFF	TGCGCCAGCAGCTTGTCTGGGGCGAACACTGAAGCTTTCTTT
.	TRBV5-1	.	TRBJ1-2	CASSLDPTDGYTF	TGCGCCAGCAGCTTGGACCCGACAGATGGCTACACCTTC
.	TRBV4-1	.	TRBJ2-3	CASSGGGLSTDTQYF	TGCGCCAGCAGTGGCGGGGGCCTAAGCACAGATACGCAGTATTTT
.	TRBV27	.	TRBJ1-2	CASSPTGYDGYTF	TGTGCCAGCAGTCCAACAGGGTATGATGGCTACACCTTC
.	TRBV13	TRBD2	TRBJ2-3	CASSRLAGGTDTQYF	TGTGCCAGCAGCCGACTAGCGGGGGGCACAGATACGCAGTATTTT
.	TRBV6-6	.	TRBJ2-7	CASSESDPYEQYF	TGTGCCAGCAGCGAGAGTGATCCCTACGAGCAGTACTTC
once	TRBV29-1	.	TRBJ1-1	CSVVRGVGQANTEAFF	TGCAGCGTTGTAAGAGGAGTTGGACAAGCGAACACTGAAGCTTTCTTT
.	TRBV5-3	TRBD2	TRBJ2-2	CARSTALAGGTGELFF	TGTGCCAGAAGCACCGCACTAGCGGGTGGGACCGGGGAGCTGTTTTTT
once	TRBV11-2	TRBD2	TRBJ2-3	CASSSPLAGGWYF	TGTGCCAGCAGCTCGCCTCTAGCGGGGGGCTGGTATTTT
.	TRBV27	.	TRBJ1-5	CASSLRGDQPQHF	TGTGCCAGCAGTTTACGGGGAGATCAGCCCCAGCATTTT